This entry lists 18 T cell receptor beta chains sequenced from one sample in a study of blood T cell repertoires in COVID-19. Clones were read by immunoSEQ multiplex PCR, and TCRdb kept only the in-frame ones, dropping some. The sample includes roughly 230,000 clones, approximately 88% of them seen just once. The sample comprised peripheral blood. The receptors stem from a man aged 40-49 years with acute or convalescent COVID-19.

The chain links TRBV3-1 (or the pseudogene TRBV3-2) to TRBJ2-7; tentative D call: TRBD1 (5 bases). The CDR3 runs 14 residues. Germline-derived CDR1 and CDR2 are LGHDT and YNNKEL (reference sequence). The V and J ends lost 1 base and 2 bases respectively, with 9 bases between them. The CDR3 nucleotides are TGTGCCAGCAGCCAAGGGGGCGCTACCTACGAGCAGTACTTC. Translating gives CASSQGGATYEQYF.

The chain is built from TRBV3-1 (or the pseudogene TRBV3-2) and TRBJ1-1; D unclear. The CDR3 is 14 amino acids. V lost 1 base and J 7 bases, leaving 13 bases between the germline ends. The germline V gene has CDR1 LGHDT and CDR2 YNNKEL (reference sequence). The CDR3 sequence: CASSQVYGENEAFF. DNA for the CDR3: TGTGCCAGCAGCCAAGTCTATGGGGAGAATGAAGCTTTCTTT.

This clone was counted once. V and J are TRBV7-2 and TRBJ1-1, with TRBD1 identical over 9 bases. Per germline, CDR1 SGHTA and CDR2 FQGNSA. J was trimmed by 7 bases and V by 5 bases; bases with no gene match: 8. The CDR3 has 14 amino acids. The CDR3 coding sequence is TGTGCCAGCAGCCCCATCCCGACAGGGGGTGAAGCTTTCTTT. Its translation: CASSPIPTGGEAFF.

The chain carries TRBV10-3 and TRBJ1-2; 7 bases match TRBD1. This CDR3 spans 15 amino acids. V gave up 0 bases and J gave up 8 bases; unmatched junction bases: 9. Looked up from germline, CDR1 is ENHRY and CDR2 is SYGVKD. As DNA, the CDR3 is TGTGCCATCAGTGAGTCCCGGGACAGTCTCCTAGGCTACACCTTC. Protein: CAISESRDSLLGYTF.

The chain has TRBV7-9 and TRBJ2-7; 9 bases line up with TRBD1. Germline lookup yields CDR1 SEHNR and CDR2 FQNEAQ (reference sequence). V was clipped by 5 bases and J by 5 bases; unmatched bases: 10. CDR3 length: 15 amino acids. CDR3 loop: CASSQGPNRGHEQYF. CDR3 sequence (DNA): TGTGCCAGCAGCCAGGGGCCGAACAGGGGGCACGAGCAGTACTTC.

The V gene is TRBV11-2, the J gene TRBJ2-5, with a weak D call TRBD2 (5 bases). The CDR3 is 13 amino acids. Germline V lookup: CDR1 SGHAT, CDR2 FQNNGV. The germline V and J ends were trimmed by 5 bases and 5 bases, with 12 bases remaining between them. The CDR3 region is CASSADSVETQYF. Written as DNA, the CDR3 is TGTGCCAGCAGCGCCGATAGCGTTGAGACCCAGTACTTC.

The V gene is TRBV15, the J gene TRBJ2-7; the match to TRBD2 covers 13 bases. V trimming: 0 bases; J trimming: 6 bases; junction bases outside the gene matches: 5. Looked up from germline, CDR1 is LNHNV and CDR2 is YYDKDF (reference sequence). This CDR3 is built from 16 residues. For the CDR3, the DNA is TGTGCCACCAGCAGAGATCGGGGACTAGCGGGAAGCGAGCAGTACTTC. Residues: CATSRDRGLAGSEQYF.

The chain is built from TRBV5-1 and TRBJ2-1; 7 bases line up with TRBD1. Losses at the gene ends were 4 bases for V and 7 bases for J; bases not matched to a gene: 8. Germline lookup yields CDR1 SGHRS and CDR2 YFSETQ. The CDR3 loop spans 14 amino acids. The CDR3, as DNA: TGCGCCAGCAGCCAAGGGGACAGCAGAAATGAGCAGTTCTTC. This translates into CASSQGDSRNEQFF.

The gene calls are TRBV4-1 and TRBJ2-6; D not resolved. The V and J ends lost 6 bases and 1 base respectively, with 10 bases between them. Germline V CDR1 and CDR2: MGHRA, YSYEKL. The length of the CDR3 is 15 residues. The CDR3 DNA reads TGCGCCAGCAGTCCTAGTGCTTCTGGGGCCAACGTCCTGACTTTC. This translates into CASSPSASGANVLTF.

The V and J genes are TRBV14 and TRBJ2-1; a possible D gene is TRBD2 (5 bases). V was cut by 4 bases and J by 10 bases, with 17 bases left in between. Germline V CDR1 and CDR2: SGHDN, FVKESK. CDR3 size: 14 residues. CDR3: CASSLEAISEEQFF. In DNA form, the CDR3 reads TGTGCCAGCAGCCTCGAAGCAATTAGCGAGGAGCAGTTCTTC. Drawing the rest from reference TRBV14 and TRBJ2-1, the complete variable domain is EAGVTQFPSHSVIEKGQTVTLRCDPISGHDNLYWYRRVMGKEIKFLLHFVKESKQDESGMPNNRFLAERTGGTYSTLKVQPAELEDSGVYFCASSLEAISEEQFFGPGTRLTVL.

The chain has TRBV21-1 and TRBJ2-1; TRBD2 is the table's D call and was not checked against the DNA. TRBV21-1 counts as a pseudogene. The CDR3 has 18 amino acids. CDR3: CASKGGVWAVISYNEQFF. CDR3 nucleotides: TGTGCCAGCAAGGGGGGGGTCTGGGCGGTGATCTCCTACAATGAGCAGTTCTTC.

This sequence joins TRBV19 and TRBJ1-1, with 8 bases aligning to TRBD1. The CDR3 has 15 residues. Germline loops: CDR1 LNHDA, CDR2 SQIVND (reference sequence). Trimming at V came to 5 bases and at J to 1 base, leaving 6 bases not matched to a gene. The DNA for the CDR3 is TGTGCCAGTAGTTCGTCAGGGGGCCCGAACACTGAAGCTTTCTTT. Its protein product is CASSSSGGPNTEAFF. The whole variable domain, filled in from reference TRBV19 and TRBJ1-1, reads DGGITQSPKYLFRKEGQNVTLSCEQNLNHDAMYWYRQDPGQGLRLIYYSQIVNDFQKGDIAEGYSVSREKKESFPLTVTSAQKNPTAFYLCASSSSGGPNTEAFFGQGTRLTVV.

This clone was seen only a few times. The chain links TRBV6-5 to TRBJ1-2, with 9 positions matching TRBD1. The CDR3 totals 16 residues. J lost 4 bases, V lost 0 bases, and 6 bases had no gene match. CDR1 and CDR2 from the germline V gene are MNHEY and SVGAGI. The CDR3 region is CASSYSVQGAFYGYTF. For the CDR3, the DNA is TGTGCCAGCAGTTACTCCGTACAGGGGGCATTCTATGGCTACACCTTC.

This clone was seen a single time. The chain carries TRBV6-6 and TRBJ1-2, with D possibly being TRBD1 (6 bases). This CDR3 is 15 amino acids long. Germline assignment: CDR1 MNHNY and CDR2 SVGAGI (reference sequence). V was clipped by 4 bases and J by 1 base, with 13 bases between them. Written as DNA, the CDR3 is TGTGCCAGCAGTTTTCCCGGACAGCTTAACTATGGCTACACCTTC. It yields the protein CASSFPGQLNYGYTF.

Here the CDR3 DNA reads TGTGCCAGCAGCCGGAAGACAGGTGACCCACTTTTGGCACCCCTCCACTTT. Translating it yields CASSRKTGDPLLAPLHF. This chain uses TRBV3-1 (or the pseudogene TRBV3-2) with TRBJ1-6; possibly TRBD1 for D (6 bases). Germline V lookup: CDR1 LGHDT, CDR2 YNNKEL (reference sequence). This CDR3 region has 17 residues. Trimming left V 4 bases short and J 11 bases short, with 24 bases between.

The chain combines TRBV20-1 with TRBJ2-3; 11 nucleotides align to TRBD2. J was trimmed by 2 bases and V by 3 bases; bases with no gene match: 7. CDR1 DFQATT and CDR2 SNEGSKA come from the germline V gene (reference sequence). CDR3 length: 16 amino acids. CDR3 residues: CSASRGLAGVTDTQYF. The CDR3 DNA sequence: TGCAGTGCTAGTCGAGGACTAGCGGGTGTCACAGATACGCAGTATTTT.

CDR3 nucleotides: TGCGCCAGCAGCTACCGAGGGGTTGCGGGGCGGAACACTGAAGCTTTCTTT. Protein: CASSYRGVAGRNTEAFF. V usage is TRBV5-1 and J usage is TRBJ1-1; D perhaps matches TRBD1 (5 bases). The CDR3 spans 17 residues. V shed 3 bases and J shed 1 base, with 19 bases lying between them. CDR1 SGHRS and CDR2 YFSETQ come from the germline V gene.

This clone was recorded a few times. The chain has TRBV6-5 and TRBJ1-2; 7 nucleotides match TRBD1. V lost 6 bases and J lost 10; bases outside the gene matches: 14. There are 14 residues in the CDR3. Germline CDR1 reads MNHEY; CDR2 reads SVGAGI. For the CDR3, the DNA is TGTGCCAGCAGCTCCCTGACAGGGTTAAAGGACTACACCTTC. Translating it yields CASSSLTGLKDYTF.